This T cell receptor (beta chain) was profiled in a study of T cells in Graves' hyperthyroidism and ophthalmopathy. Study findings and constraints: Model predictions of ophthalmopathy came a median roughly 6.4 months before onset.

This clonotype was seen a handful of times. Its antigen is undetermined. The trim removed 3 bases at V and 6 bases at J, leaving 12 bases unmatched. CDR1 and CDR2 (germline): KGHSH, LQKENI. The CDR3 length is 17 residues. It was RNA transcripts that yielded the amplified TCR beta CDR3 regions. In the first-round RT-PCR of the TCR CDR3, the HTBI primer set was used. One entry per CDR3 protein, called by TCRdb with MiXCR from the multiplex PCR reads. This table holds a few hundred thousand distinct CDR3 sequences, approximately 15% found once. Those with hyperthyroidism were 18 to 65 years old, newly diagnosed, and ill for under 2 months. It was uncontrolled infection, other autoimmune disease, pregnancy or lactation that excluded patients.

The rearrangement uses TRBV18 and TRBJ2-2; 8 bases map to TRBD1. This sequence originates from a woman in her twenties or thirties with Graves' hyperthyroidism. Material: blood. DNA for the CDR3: TGTGCCAGCTCACCCCCGCCAGGGGGCATGGCTTCCGGGGAGCTGTTTTTT. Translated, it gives CASSPPPGGMASGELFF. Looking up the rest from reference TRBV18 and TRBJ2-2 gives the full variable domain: NAGVMQNPRHLVRRRGQEARLRCSPMKGHSHVYWYRQLPEEGLKFMVYLQKENIIDESGMPKERFSAEFPKEGPSILRIQQVVRGDSAAYFCASSPPPGGMASGELFFGEGSRLTVL.